This entry is about one T cell receptor beta chain. What it binds is not known. Among the roughly 120 subjects of the validation cohort, separate from the 666-subject first cohort, were the donors. Generated by immunoSEQ multiplex PCR, the TCRdb table keeps only in-frame clones and is missing some. This table has a few hundred thousand clones, about 93% appearing once. The sample comes from a study of cytomegalovirus exposure and HLA in healthy donors. Study in general: Per a later analysis, the 666 first-cohort and 120 validation repertoires shared one platform. The study, taken as a whole, reports: According to the study, 160 or so TCR beta chains were cytomegalovirus-associated.

J lost 5 bases, V lost 6 bases, and 12 bases had no gene match. Germline V CDR1 and CDR2: MGHRA, YSYEKL. CDR3 length: 16 amino acids. The clonotype was recovered from a woman aged 18-29 years in good health and CMV-seronegative. V usage is TRBV4-1 and J usage is TRBJ2-3, with 9 nucleotides matching TRBD2. The sample was PBMCs. This CDR3 is CASRSVGGRVKDTQYF. Written as DNA, the CDR3 is TGCGCCAGCAGGTCCGTGGGCGGGAGGGTGAAAGATACGCAGTATTTT.